The present entry profiles one TCR beta chain with its context. The data were taken from a study of T cell changes during pregnancy in multiple sclerosis. Germline assignment: CDR1 SGHVS and CDR2 FQNEAQ. This CDR3 has 14 residues. Trimming removed 10 bases at V and 1 base at J, with 13 bases between. Libraries were prepared by immunoSEQ multiplex PCR; TCRdb keeps only in-frame clonotypes and omits some of them. The data hold under 65,000 clones, with approximately 94% observed a single time. The chain links TRBV7-8 to TRBJ2-2, with a possible D match to TRBD2 (6 bases). The sample was CD8+ T cells from peripheral blood mononuclear cells, taken after pregnancy. The TCR was taken from a female donor with multiple sclerosis, enrolled in a pregnancy study. Here the CDR3 reads CATLGRLNTGELFF. CDR3 coding DNA: TGTGCCACCCTAGGGAGGTTGAACACCGGGGAGCTGTTTTTT.